Listed below are T cell receptor beta chains from one sample, sequenced in a study of OX40 agonist ivuxolimab in advanced cancers. Clones were read by immunoSEQ multiplex PCR, and TCRdb kept only the in-frame ones, dropping some. The sample lists about 69,000 clones, approximately 90% occurring once. The material sequenced was CD4+ or CD8+ T cells sorted from blood, taken in a trial of the OX40 agonist ivuxolimab. These TCRs come from an adult with an advanced solid tumor such as melanoma, head and neck, liver or kidney cancer. CDR3s include the opening cysteine and the closing phenylalanine or tryptophan. The order of the fields is CDR3 DNA, CDR3 protein, J gene, clone size, D gene, V gene. The D gene is left open where the match is weak. The listing skips clone size in some rows; elsewhere it reads once, few, many or a size class.

DNA: TGTGCCAGCAGTTTCGGAGGGGTCTACGAGCAGTACTTC
CDR3: CASSFGGVYEQYF
J: TRBJ2-7
size: .
D: .
V: TRBV6-5

DNA: TGCGCCAGCAGCTTGGAATACAGTTGGGGGGTCAACGACTATGGCTACACCTTC
CDR3: CASSLEYSWGVNDYGYTF
J: TRBJ1-2
size: .
D: .
V: TRBV5-1

DNA: TGTGCCAGCAGCGTCCAAGGACTAGCGGGGGAATACAATGAGCAGTTCTTC
CDR3: CASSVQGLAGEYNEQFF
J: TRBJ2-1
size: .
D: TRBD2
V: TRBV9

DNA: TGTGCCACCCGGGACAGTCTCGAAAAACTGTTTTTT
CDR3: CATRDSLEKLFF
J: TRBJ1-4
size: .
D: TRBD1
V: TRBV19

DNA: TGTGCCAGCAGCCAACTCATAGAGGGTGGGAGGCAGTGGCTATTCCTTAGAGAGACCCAGTACTTC
CDR3: CASSQLIEGGRQWLFLRETQYF
J: TRBJ2-5
size: .
D: .
V: TRBV4-2

DNA: TGTGCCTGTGAGGGCGATGAGCAGTTCTTC
CDR3: CACEGDEQFF
J: TRBJ2-1
size: .
D: .
V: TRBV30

DNA: TGCGCCAGCAGCCAAGACGCAGGGGAAACCTATGGCTACACCTTC
CDR3: CASSQDAGETYGYTF
J: TRBJ1-2
size: once
D: .
V: TRBV4-1

DNA: TGTGCCAGCAGTTTGCTAGCGGGACTCACCGGGGAGCTGTTTTTT
CDR3: CASSLLAGLTGELFF
J: TRBJ2-2
size: .
D: TRBD2
V: TRBV28

DNA: TGTGCCAGTAGTCCCGGGGCTGGGGGTGGCTATGGCTACACCTTC
CDR3: CASSPGAGGGYGYTF
J: TRBJ1-2
size: .
D: .
V: TRBV19

DNA: TGTGCCAGCAGCCTTTGGGGGACTGGAAACACCATATATTTT
CDR3: CASSLWGTGNTIYF
J: TRBJ1-3
size: .
D: .
V: TRBV7-2

DNA: TGTGCCAGTAGCCCATTCACTGGGGAGCTGTTTTTT
CDR3: CASSPFTGELFF
J: TRBJ2-2
size: .
D: .
V: TRBV19

DNA: TGCGCCAGCAGCCAAGGGGACAGGGATGGCTACACCTTC
CDR3: CASSQGDRDGYTF
J: TRBJ1-2
size: once
D: TRBD1
V: TRBV4-3

DNA: TGTGCCAGCTCACCATTACAGGGTGAGAACACTGAAGCTTTCTTT
CDR3: CASSPLQGENTEAFF
J: TRBJ1-1
size: .
D: .
V: TRBV18

DNA: TGTGCCAGCAGCTCAAGGACTAGCGGGAGGGATTACAATGAGCAGTTCTTC
CDR3: CASSSRTSGRDYNEQFF
J: TRBJ2-1
size: .
D: TRBD2
V: TRBV11-2

DNA: TGTGCCAGCAGAATCGACAGGGGCGAGGGCTACACCTTC
CDR3: CASRIDRGEGYTF
J: TRBJ1-2
size: .
D: .
V: TRBV21-1

DNA: TGTGCCAGTAGTATCTTAGCGGGAGGAGGCACCTACGAGCAGTACTTC
CDR3: CASSILAGGGTYEQYF
J: TRBJ2-7
size: .
D: TRBD2
V: TRBV19

DNA: TGTGCCACCAGCAGAGATAGGGACAGCTACAATGAGCAGTTCTTC
CDR3: CATSRDRDSYNEQFF
J: TRBJ2-1
size: few
D: TRBD1
V: TRBV15

DNA: TGTGCCAGCAGACAGGGGGGAGGTTACACTGAAGCTTTCTTT
CDR3: CASRQGGGYTEAFF
J: TRBJ1-1
size: .
D: TRBD1
V: TRBV27

DNA: TGTGCCAGCAGCTTAGGACCAGCCGAAATGGGTGGCTACACCTTC
CDR3: CASSLGPAEMGGYTF
J: TRBJ1-2
size: .
D: .
V: TRBV7-9

DNA: TGCGCCAGCAGCTTGGGCGCCTGGGGTGAAGCTTTCTTT
CDR3: CASSLGAWGEAFF
J: TRBJ1-1
size: .
D: .
V: TRBV5-1

DNA: TGTGCCAGCAGGATAAGATCACAGGGTATCTACGAGCAGTACTTC
CDR3: CASRIRSQGIYEQYF
J: TRBJ2-7
size: .
D: .
V: TRBV5-6

DNA: TGCAGCGTATTAGGGGGAGTGGGCTACGAGCAGTACTTC
CDR3: CSVLGGVGYEQYF
J: TRBJ2-7
size: .
D: .
V: TRBV29-1

DNA: TGTGCCAGCAGCTTGGCTGCAGGGGGCCTTAGCACAGATACGCAGTATTTT
CDR3: CASSLAAGGLSTDTQYF
J: TRBJ2-3
size: .
D: TRBD1
V: TRBV5-6

DNA: TGTGCTAGCAGCTTAAGTAGCGGGAGTGGGTACGAGCAGTACTTC
CDR3: CASSLSSGSGYEQYF
J: TRBJ2-7
size: once
D: TRBD2
V: TRBV7-7

DNA: TGCGCCAGCAGCCAAGCCGACGGTGCCTACGAGCAGTACTTC
CDR3: CASSQADGAYEQYF
J: TRBJ2-7
size: .
D: .
V: TRBV4-3

DNA: TGTGCCAGCAGCTCGGTGGGACACCTCCGGGAAGGCTACACCTTC
CDR3: CASSSVGHLREGYTF
J: TRBJ1-2
size: once
D: .
V: TRBV5-4

DNA: TGTGCCAGCAGGGATCCCGTGGGGCATGAAAAACTGTTTTTT
CDR3: CASRDPVGHEKLFF
J: TRBJ1-4
size: .
D: .
V: TRBV2

DNA: TGTGCCACCAGCAGAGACAGGGGTAGCTCCTACAATGAGCAGTTCTTC
CDR3: CATSRDRGSSYNEQFF
J: TRBJ2-1
size: .
D: .
V: TRBV15

DNA: TGTGCCAGCAGTCCCCAAGAGACCCAGTACTTC
CDR3: CASSPQETQYF
J: TRBJ2-5
size: .
D: .
V: TRBV25-1

DNA: TGTGCTAGTGGCCCAGGGGGCGCGAGAGCTTTCTTT
CDR3: CASGPGGARAFF
J: TRBJ1-1
size: few
D: TRBD1
V: TRBV12-5

DNA: TGTGCCAGCAGCAGGGACGGGGAAAAAGCTTTCTTT
CDR3: CASSRDGEKAFF
J: TRBJ1-1
size: .
D: .
V: TRBV7-9

DNA: TGTGCCAGTAGTAGCCCGGACCATCCCTACGAGCAGTACTTC
CDR3: CASSSPDHPYEQYF
J: TRBJ2-7
size: .
D: .
V: TRBV19

DNA: TGTGCCAGCAGTTTATCGGTCAGGGAATATGGCTACACCTTC
CDR3: CASSLSVREYGYTF
J: TRBJ1-2
size: .
D: .
V: TRBV27

DNA: TGTGCCAGTAGTTTTGGGTTGGCCCGTCGTGGAATGTATGGCTACACCTTC
CDR3: CASSFGLARRGMYGYTF
J: TRBJ1-2
size: .
D: .
V: TRBV19

DNA: TGTGCCAGCAGCGTAACCAGGGCCCCGGACACTGAAGCTTTCTTT
CDR3: CASSVTRAPDTEAFF
J: TRBJ1-1
size: few
D: .
V: TRBV7-9

DNA: TGTGCCAGCAGTGACTCGTCCAGGGTCAATGAGCAGTTCTTC
CDR3: CASSDSSRVNEQFF
J: TRBJ2-1
size: once
D: .
V: TRBV6-4

DNA: TGTGCCAGCAGCTTGGAGGATTATTCCTACGAGCAGTACTTC
CDR3: CASSLEDYSYEQYF
J: TRBJ2-7
size: .
D: .
V: TRBV5-5

DNA: TGCGCCAGCAGCACGCAACTAGCGGGAGATCGTTACGGTGAGCAGTTCTTC
CDR3: CASSTQLAGDRYGEQFF
J: TRBJ2-1
size: .
D: TRBD2
V: TRBV4-1

DNA: TGTGCCAGTAGTATTTGGACAGGTGGCACAGATACGCAGTATTTT
CDR3: CASSIWTGGTDTQYF
J: TRBJ2-3
size: once
D: TRBD1
V: TRBV19

DNA: TGTGCCAGCTGGACCCCATTCCCCTACGAGCAGTACTTC
CDR3: CASWTPFPYEQYF
J: TRBJ2-7
size: .
D: .
V: TRBV6-5

DNA: TGTGCCAGCAGTTCTTCTAGCGACGAGCAGTACTTC
CDR3: CASSSSSDEQYF
J: TRBJ2-7
size: .
D: .
V: TRBV11-1

DNA: TGTGCCAGCAGCTCGGGACTTAACTATGGCTACACCTTC
CDR3: CASSSGLNYGYTF
J: TRBJ1-2
size: .
D: .
V: TRBV6-6

DNA: TGCGCCAGCAGCCAAGGGGTATCAGCTGGAAACACCATATATTTT
CDR3: CASSQGVSAGNTIYF
J: TRBJ1-3
size: .
D: .
V: TRBV4-3

DNA: TGTGCCAGCAGCGTAGGAGGGGAATACGAGCAGTACTTC
CDR3: CASSVGGEYEQYF
J: TRBJ2-7
size: .
D: .
V: TRBV9

DNA: TGTGCCAGCAGCTTATACCAGAATCCAACCTACGAGCAGTACTTC
CDR3: CASSLYQNPTYEQYF
J: TRBJ2-7
size: .
D: .
V: TRBV7-8